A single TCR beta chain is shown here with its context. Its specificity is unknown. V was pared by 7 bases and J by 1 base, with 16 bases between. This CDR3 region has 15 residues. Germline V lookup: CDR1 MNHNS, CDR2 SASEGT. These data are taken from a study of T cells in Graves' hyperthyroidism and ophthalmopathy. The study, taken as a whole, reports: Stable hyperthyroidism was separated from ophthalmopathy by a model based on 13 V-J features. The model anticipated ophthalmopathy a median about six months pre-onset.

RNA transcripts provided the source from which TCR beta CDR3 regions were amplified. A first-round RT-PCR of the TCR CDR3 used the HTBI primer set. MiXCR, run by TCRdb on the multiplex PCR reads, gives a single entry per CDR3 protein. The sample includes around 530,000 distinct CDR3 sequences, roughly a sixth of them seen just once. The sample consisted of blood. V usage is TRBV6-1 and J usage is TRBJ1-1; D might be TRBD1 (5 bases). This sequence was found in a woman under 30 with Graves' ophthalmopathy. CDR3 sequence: CASNVGRGRNTEAFF. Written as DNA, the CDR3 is TGTGCCAGCAATGTGGGGCGGGGGAGGAACACTGAAGCTTTCTTT.